A selection of T cell receptor beta chains follows, all from one sample in a study of blood T cells in healthy people across ages. TCRdb called the 5' RACE reads again in MiXCR, with one record for every CDR3 protein. The profile shows 1.2 million to 1.5 million distinct CDR3 sequences, around 55% of them singletons. Sequencing was performed on blood. The source of these receptors is a man aged 18 to 29 in good health. CDR3s leave out the opening cysteine and the closing phenylalanine or tryptophan. D genes are given only for firm matches. Where a row states a size, it is once, few, many or the class of an expanded clone; other rows omit it.

clone size: -; J gene: TRBJ2-1; D gene: -; V gene: TRBV2; CDR3 protein: ASSENQFGFNEQF
clone size: -; J gene: TRBJ2-5; D gene: -; V gene: TRBV7-9; CDR3 protein: ASSLGGVQVAQY
clone size: many; J gene: TRBJ2-5; D gene: TRBD2; V gene: TRBV20-1; CDR3 protein: SARRGGPHQETQY
clone size: -; J gene: TRBJ2-5; D gene: -; V gene: TRBV20-1; CDR3 protein: SASRGGGTPETQY
clone size: -; J gene: TRBJ2-1; D gene: -; V gene: TRBV7-9; CDR3 protein: ASSLGHPGRNEQF
clone size: -; J gene: TRBJ2-5; D gene: -; V gene: TRBV20-1; CDR3 protein: SARDHRGSFETQY
clone size: -; J gene: TRBJ1-6; D gene: -; V gene: TRBV7-2; CDR3 protein: ASSLVGGTPQSSYNSPLH
clone size: -; J gene: TRBJ1-4; D gene: -; V gene: TRBV29-1; CDR3 protein: SVTRGRNPEKLF
clone size: -; J gene: TRBJ2-5; D gene: TRBD2; V gene: TRBV11-2; CDR3 protein: ASSFRGGLQETQY
clone size: few; J gene: TRBJ1-5; D gene: TRBD1; V gene: TRBV27; CDR3 protein: ASSSIVGQGNQPQH
clone size: -; J gene: TRBJ2-4; D gene: -; V gene: TRBV7-8; CDR3 protein: ASSLVLWPKNIQY
clone size: -; J gene: TRBJ2-1; D gene: TRBD1; V gene: TRBV25-1; CDR3 protein: ASSGGQGWF
clone size: -; J gene: TRBJ2-7; D gene: TRBD2; V gene: TRBV10-3; CDR3 protein: AAGESSYEQY
clone size: -; J gene: TRBJ1-1; D gene: -; V gene: TRBV7-2; CDR3 protein: ASSRSGGTLNTEAF
clone size: -; J gene: TRBJ1-2; D gene: TRBD1; V gene: TRBV20-1; CDR3 protein: SARGDRGEGGYT
clone size: once; J gene: TRBJ1-2; D gene: TRBD1; V gene: TRBV20-1; CDR3 protein: SASKPNADREVYGYT
clone size: -; J gene: TRBJ1-2; D gene: -; V gene: TRBV7-2; CDR3 protein: ASSLQPRPDGYT
clone size: -; J gene: TRBJ2-5; D gene: -; V gene: TRBV7-9; CDR3 protein: ASSLASEYQETQY
clone size: -; J gene: TRBJ1-2; D gene: -; V gene: TRBV28; CDR3 protein: ASSPQGGKSGYT
clone size: -; J gene: TRBJ2-1; D gene: TRBD2; V gene: TRBV12-3/TRBV12-4; CDR3 protein: VSRQARDYQGPYNEQF
clone size: few; J gene: -; D gene: TRBD1; V gene: TRBV7-2; CDR3 protein: ASSLGQGRLTQY
clone size: -; J gene: TRBJ2-3; D gene: -; V gene: TRBV5-1; CDR3 protein: ASSLGELHTDTQS
clone size: -; J gene: TRBJ1-4; D gene: -; V gene: TRBV7-9; CDR3 protein: ASSFGVPSNEKLF
clone size: -; J gene: TRBJ2-5; D gene: TRBD2; V gene: TRBV15; CDR3 protein: ATSSPGLVGETQY
clone size: -; J gene: TRBJ2-3; D gene: -; V gene: TRBV13; CDR3 protein: ASSLVRLFGDTQY
clone size: -; J gene: TRBJ1-2; D gene: TRBD1; V gene: TRBV20-1; CDR3 protein: SAPGQGVSYGYT
clone size: -; J gene: TRBJ2-3; D gene: TRBD2; V gene: TRBV4-2; CDR3 protein: ASSYSKGGLEITDTQY
clone size: -; J gene: TRBJ2-7; D gene: -; V gene: TRBV28; CDR3 protein: ASSPWATGSYEQY
clone size: many; J gene: TRBJ2-7; D gene: -; V gene: TRBV7-9; CDR3 protein: ASSPLGSYEQY
clone size: -; J gene: TRBJ1-3; D gene: -; V gene: TRBV6-1; CDR3 protein: ASSDRSSGNTIY
clone size: once; J gene: -; D gene: TRBD2; V gene: TRBV6-8; CDR3 protein: ASRPGLAGQTVCYEQY
clone size: few; J gene: TRBJ1-1; D gene: -; V gene: TRBV5-1; CDR3 protein: ASSAGTVNTEAF
clone size: -; J gene: TRBJ2-3; D gene: TRBD1; V gene: TRBV6-2/TRBV6-3; CDR3 protein: ASSTWTGGDTQY
clone size: -; J gene: TRBJ2-7; D gene: -; V gene: TRBV10-1; CDR3 protein: ASSSFGGTGNYEQY
clone size: few; J gene: TRBJ2-6; D gene: TRBD1; V gene: TRBV12-3/TRBV12-4; CDR3 protein: ASGWDRRVSGANVLT
clone size: -; J gene: TRBJ1-3; D gene: -; V gene: TRBV11-2; CDR3 protein: ASSLDLRNTIY
clone size: -; J gene: TRBJ2-3; D gene: -; V gene: TRBV20-1; CDR3 protein: SARGHLPRGRDTQY
clone size: -; J gene: TRBJ2-2; D gene: TRBD1; V gene: TRBV20-1; CDR3 protein: SARGTGNTGELF
clone size: few; J gene: TRBJ2-1; D gene: TRBD2; V gene: TRBV29-1; CDR3 protein: SVVLSGGPSYNEQF
clone size: -; J gene: TRBJ2-5; D gene: -; V gene: TRBV20-1; CDR3 protein: SARDNQGKETQY
clone size: -; J gene: TRBJ2-1; D gene: -; V gene: TRBV12-3/TRBV12-4; CDR3 protein: ASILMGDAEQF
clone size: -; J gene: TRBJ2-4; D gene: TRBD2; V gene: TRBV7-9; CDR3 protein: ASSRRGVGGKNIQY
clone size: -; J gene: TRBJ2-6; D gene: -; V gene: TRBV2; CDR3 protein: ASKGTGASSGANVLT
clone size: few; J gene: TRBJ1-1; D gene: -; V gene: TRBV6-5; CDR3 protein: ASSRRVPLPAF
clone size: -; J gene: TRBJ1-6; D gene: -; V gene: TRBV6-2/TRBV6-3; CDR3 protein: ASSRPGPTDSPLH